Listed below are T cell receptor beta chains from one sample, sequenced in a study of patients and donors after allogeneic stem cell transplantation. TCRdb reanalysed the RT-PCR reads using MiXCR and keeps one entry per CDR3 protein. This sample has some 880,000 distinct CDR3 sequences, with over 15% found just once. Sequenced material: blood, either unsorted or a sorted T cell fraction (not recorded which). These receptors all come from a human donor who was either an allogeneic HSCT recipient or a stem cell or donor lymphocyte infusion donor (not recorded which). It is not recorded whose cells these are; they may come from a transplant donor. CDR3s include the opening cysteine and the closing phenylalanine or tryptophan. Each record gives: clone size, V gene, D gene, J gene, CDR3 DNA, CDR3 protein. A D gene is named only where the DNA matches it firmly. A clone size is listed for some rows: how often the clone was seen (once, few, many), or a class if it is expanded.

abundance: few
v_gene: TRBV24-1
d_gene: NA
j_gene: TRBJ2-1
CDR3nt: TGTGCCACCAGTGACCCAGCGGCTGGGCGTGAGCAGTTCTTC
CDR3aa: CATSDPAAGREQFF

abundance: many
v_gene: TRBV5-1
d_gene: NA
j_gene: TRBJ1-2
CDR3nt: TGCGCCAGCAGCTTGTCCGGGCCCTCCAACTATGGCTACACCTTC
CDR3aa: CASSLSGPSNYGYTF

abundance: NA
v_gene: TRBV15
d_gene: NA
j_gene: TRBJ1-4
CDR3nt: TGTGCCACCAGCAGAGCCGGGACACGTACTGAAAAACTGTTTTTT
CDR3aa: CATSRAGTRTEKLFF

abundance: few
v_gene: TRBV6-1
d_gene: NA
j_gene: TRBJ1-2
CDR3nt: TGTGCCAGCAAGAGGGGTTCTGACTATGGCTACACCTTC
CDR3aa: CASKRGSDYGYTF

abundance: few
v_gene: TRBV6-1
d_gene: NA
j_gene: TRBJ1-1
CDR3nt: TGTGCCAGCAGTCAAACAGGGTTAACTGAAGCTTTCTTT
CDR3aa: CASSQTGLTEAFF

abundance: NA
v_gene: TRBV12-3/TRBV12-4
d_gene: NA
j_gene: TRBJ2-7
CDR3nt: TGTGCCAGCAGTTTCTCCCAGGGTACCTACGAGCAGTACTTC
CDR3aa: CASSFSQGTYEQYF

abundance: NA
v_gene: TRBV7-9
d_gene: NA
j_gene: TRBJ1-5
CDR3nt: TGTGCCAGCAGCCGCACAGCGGGCTTGGGCAATCAGCCCCAGCATTTT
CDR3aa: CASSRTAGLGNQPQHF

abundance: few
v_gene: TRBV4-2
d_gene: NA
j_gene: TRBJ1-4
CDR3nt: TGTGCCAGCAGCCAAACGCTCCTGGGGGCAGGGTCTAATGAAAAACTGTTTTTT
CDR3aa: CASSQTLLGAGSNEKLFF

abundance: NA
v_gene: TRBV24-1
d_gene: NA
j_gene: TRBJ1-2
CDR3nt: TGTGCCACCAGTGATCGTGGCAGCTATGGCTACACCTTC
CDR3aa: CATSDRGSYGYTF

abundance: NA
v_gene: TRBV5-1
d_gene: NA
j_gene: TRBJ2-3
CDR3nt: TGCGCCAGCAGCTTTGGAGGGGTAAGAGCAGATACGCAGTATTTT
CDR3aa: CASSFGGVRADTQYF

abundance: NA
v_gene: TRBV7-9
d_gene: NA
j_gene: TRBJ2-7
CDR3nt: TGTGCCAGCAGCTTAGCTTCTTCAGGGAGGTTAGGAAACGAGCAGTACTTC
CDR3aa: CASSLASSGRLGNEQYF

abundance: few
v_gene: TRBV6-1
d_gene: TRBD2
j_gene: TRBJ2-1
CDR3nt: TGTGCCAGCAGGAACCTAGCGGAACGCTACAATGAGCAGTTCTTC
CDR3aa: CASRNLAERYNEQFF

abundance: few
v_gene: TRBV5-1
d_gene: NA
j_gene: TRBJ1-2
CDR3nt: TGCGCCAGCAGCTATGAAGCAGGGAACTATGGCTACACCTTC
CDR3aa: CASSYEAGNYGYTF

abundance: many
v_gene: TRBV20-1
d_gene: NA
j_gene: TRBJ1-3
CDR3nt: TGCAGTGCCAGCACCGTAACCAGCTCTGGAAACACCATATATTTT
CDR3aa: CSASTVTSSGNTIYF

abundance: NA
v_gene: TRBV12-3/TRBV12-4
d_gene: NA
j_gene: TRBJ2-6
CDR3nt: TGTGCCAGCAGTTTAAGACTTACAGGTATCTCTGGGGCCAACGTCCTGACTTTC
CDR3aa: CASSLRLTGISGANVLTF

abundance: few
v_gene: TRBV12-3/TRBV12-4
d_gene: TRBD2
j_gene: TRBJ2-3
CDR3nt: TGTGCCAGCAAACACGGACTAGCGTGGGCGGATACGCAGTATTTT
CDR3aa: CASKHGLAWADTQYF

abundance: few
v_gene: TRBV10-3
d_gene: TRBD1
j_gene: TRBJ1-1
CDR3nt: TGTGCCATCGCACAACAGGGGGCCTTCACTGAAGCTTTCTTT
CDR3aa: CAIAQQGAFTEAFF

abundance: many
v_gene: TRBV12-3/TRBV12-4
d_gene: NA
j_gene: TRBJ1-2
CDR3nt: TGTGCCAGCAGTTCCTTCCACATATTCGGAAACTATGGCTACACCTTC
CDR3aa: CASSSFHIFGNYGYTF

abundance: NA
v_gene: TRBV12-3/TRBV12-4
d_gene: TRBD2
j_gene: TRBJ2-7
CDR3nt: TGTGCCAGCAGTTTAGGCGCCTGGACTAGCGGGGGGTACGAGCAGTACTTC
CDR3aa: CASSLGAWTSGGYEQYF

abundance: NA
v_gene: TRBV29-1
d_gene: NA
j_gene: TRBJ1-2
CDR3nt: TGCAGCTACTTATTGGGGTCCTATGGCTACACCTTC
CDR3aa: CSYLLGSYGYTF

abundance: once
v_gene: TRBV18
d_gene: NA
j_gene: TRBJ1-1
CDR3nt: TGTGCCAGCTCACCGGTTACGAATCCCGACACTGAAGCTTTCTTT
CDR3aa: CASSPVTNPDTEAFF

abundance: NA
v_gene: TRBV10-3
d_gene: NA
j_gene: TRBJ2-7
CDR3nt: TGTGCCATCAGTGAGGCCGGGACGGCCTTATCCTACGAGCAGTACTTC
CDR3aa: CAISEAGTALSYEQYF

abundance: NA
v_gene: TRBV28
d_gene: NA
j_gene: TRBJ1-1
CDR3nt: TGTGCCAGCAGACAGCTCATGAACACTGAAGCTTTCTTT
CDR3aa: CASRQLMNTEAFF

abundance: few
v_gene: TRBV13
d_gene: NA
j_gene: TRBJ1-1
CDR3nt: TGTGCCAGCAGCCAAACAGGGAAGTGGGACACTGAAGCTTTCTTT
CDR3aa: CASSQTGKWDTEAFF

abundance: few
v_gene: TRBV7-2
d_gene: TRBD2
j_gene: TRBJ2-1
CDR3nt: TGTGCCAGCAGCTTAGTTGGTAGCGGGGGGGCGCGCAATGAGCAGTTCTTC
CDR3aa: CASSLVGSGGARNEQFF

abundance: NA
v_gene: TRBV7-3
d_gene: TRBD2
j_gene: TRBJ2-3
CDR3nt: TGTGCCAGCAGCCTAAGGACTAGCCGCACCACAGATACGCAGTATTTT
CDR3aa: CASSLRTSRTTDTQYF

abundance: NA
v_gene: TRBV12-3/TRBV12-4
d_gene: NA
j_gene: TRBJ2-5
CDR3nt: TGTGCCAGCAGTTTGGTGAATTGGGAGACCCAGTACTTC
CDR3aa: CASSLVNWETQYF

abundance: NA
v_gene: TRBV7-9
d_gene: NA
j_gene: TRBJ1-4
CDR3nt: TGTGCCAGCAGCCTCCCGGGAGGGCCCGGAGAAAAACTGTTTTTT
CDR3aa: CASSLPGGPGEKLFF

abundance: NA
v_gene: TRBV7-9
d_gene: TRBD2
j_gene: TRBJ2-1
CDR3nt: TGTGCCAGCAGCTTCCGGACTAGCGCGGACAATGAGCAGTTCTTC
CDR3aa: CASSFRTSADNEQFF

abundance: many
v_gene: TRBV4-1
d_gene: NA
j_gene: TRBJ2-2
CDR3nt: TGCGCCAGCAGCCAAGGTTCAGTAAACGGGGAGCTGTTTTTT
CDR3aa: CASSQGSVNGELFF

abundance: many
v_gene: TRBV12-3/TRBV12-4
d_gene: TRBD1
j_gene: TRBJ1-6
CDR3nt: TGTGCCAGCAGTTTAGCGCGACAGGGGGCTTCACCCCTCCACTTT
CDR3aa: CASSLARQGASPLHF

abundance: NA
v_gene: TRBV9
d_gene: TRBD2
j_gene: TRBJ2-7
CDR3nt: TGTGCCAGCAGCGAGGGACTAGCGGTCTACGAGCAGTACTTC
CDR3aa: CASSEGLAVYEQYF

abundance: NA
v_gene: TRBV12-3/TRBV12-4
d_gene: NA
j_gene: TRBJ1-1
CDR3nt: TGTGCCAGCAGTTTAGGTCTCGCAGGGTTGATGAACACTGAAGCTTTCTTT
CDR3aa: CASSLGLAGLMNTEAFF

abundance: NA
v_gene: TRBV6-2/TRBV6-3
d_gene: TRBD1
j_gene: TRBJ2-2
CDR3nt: TGTGCCAGCAGTTACTCGCCGACAGGGTTCGTTAAGACCGGGGAGCTGTTTTTT
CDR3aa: CASSYSPTGFVKTGELFF

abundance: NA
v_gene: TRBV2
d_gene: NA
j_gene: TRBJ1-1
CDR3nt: TGTGCCAGCAGCCCCAGGGAGATGTGGGACACTGAAGCTTTCTTT
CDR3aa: CASSPREMWDTEAFF

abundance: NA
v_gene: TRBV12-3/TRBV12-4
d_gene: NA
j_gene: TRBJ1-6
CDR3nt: TGTGCCAGCAGTTTAAGGCCCCCGGGATTTGGTTCACCCCTCCACTTT
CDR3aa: CASSLRPPGFGSPLHF

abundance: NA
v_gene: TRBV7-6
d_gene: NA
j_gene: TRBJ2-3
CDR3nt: TGTGCCAGCAGCTTAGTGGGGAGTCGGACAGATACGCAGTATTTT
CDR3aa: CASSLVGSRTDTQYF

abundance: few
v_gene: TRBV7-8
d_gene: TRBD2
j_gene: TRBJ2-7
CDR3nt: TGTGCCAGCAGCTTACTGACTAGCGGGAGTTCCGAGCAGTACTTC
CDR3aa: CASSLLTSGSSEQYF

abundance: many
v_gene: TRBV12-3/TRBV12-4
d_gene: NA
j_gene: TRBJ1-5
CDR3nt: TGTGCCAGCAGCCGGGACTCCTCAAAACAGCCCCAGCATTTT
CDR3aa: CASSRDSSKQPQHF

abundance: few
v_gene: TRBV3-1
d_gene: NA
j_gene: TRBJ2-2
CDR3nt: TGTGCCAGCAGCCCGGTCGAGGTTGCCGGGGAGCTGTTTTTT
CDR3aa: CASSPVEVAGELFF

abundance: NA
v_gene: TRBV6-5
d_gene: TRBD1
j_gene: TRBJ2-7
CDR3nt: TGTGCCAGCAGTTACTGGGACAGGGGGACTTCCTACGAGCAGTACTTC
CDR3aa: CASSYWDRGTSYEQYF

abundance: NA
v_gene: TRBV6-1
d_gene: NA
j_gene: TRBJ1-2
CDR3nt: TGTGCCAGCCTAGGGCGGAACTATGGCTACACCTTC
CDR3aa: CASLGRNYGYTF

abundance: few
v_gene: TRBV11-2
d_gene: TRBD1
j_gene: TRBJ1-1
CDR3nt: TGTGCCAGCAGCTTACGAGTTAGGGGACAGGGGGCTTTAATGAACACTGAAGCTTTCTTT
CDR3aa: CASSLRVRGQGALMNTEAFF

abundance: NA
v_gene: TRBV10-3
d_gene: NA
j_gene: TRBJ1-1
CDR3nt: TGTGCCATCAATCCAGGGATGAACACTGAAGCTTTCTTT
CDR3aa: CAINPGMNTEAFF

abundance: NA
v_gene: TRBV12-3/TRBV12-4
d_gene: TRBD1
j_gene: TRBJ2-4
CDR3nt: TGTGCCAGCAGTTTAGGGCGACAGGGGGCCAAAAACATTCAGTACTTC
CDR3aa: CASSLGRQGAKNIQYF

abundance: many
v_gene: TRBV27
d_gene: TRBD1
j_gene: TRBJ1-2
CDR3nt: TGTGCCAGCAGTTTCAGGGGGAACTATGGCTACACCTTC
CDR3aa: CASSFRGNYGYTF

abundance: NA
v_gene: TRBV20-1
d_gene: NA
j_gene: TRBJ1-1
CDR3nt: TGCAGTGCCTTTAAGGACGGAGTCGAAGCTTTCTTT
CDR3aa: CSAFKDGVEAFF

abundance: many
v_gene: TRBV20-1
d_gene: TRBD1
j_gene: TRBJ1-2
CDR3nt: TGCAGTGCTAGAGATCCGGGACAGGGTTCCTATGGCTACACCTTC
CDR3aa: CSARDPGQGSYGYTF

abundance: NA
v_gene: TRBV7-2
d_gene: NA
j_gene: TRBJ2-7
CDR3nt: TGTGCCAGCAGCCCCGACATCTACTACGAGCAGTACTTC
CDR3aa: CASSPDIYYEQYF

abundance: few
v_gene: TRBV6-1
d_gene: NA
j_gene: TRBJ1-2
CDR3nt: TGTGCCAGCAGGGAGGGACGGGCGTATGGCTACACCTTC
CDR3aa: CASREGRAYGYTF

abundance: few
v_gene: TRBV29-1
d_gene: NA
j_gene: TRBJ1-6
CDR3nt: TGCAGCGTTGAAGCAAAGAGACGGAGGAATTCACCCCTCCACTTT
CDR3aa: CSVEAKRRRNSPLHF

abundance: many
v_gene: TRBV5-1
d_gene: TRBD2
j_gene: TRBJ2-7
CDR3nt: TGCGCCAGCAGGACCTCCATAGCGGGCTACGAGCAGTACTTC
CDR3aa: CASRTSIAGYEQYF

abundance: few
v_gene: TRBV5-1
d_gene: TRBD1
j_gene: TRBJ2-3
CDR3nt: TGCGCCAGCAGCTTCAGGGGGCAGGGCGCAGATACGCAGTATTTT
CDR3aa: CASSFRGQGADTQYF

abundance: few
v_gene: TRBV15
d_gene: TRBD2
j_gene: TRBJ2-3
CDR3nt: TGTGCCACCAGCAGAGATCCAATAACTAGCGGGCCCGCAGATACGCAGTATTTT
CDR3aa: CATSRDPITSGPADTQYF